Listed here are 26 T cell receptor beta chains from one sample, sequenced in a study of blood T cell repertoires in COVID-19. TCRdb's table, derived via immunoSEQ multiplex PCR, lists solely in-frame clones and lacks some. The top ten clones hold 3.6% of a sample with fewer than 200,000 clones, around four fifths of them seen once. The sample taken for sequencing was PBMCs or T cells enriched from blood (not recorded which). The receptors originated from a woman aged 45-59 years in a cohort exposed to, infected with or recovered from COVID-19 (not recorded which).

The rearrangement joins TRBV7-6 to TRBJ2-7; maybe TRBD1 (6 bases). Trimming shortened V by 1 base and J by 5 bases, and 9 bases separated the two germline ends. The CDR3 contains 13 residues. Germline V gene lookup returns CDR1 SGHVS and CDR2 FNYEAQ. For the CDR3, the DNA is TGTGCCAGCAGCTTAGTGGGGGCAGACGAGCAGTACTTC. This translates into CASSLVGADEQYF. The entire variable domain, with the rest obtained from reference TRBV7-6 and TRBJ2-7, is as follows: GAGVSQSPRYKVTKRGQDVALRCDPISGHVSLYWYRQALGQGPEFLTYFNYEAQQDKSGLPNDRFSAERPEGSISTLTIQRTEQRDSAMYRCASSLVGADEQYFGPGTRLTVT.

This CDR3 is CASRTGTGGSGTEAFF. The CDR3 DNA reads TGCGCCAGCAGGACCGGGACAGGGGGCTCGGGGACTGAAGCTTTCTTT. The chain links TRBV5-1 to TRBJ1-1; 12 bases line up with TRBD1. Germline V gene sequence: CDR1 SGHRS, CDR2 YFSETQ. V dropped 5 bases and J dropped 5; count of bases not matched to a gene: 10. The CDR3 consists of 16 residues.

The V call is TRBV4-3, the J call TRBJ1-5; D gene unclear. The CDR3 runs to 14 residues. Germline V gives CDR1 LGHNA, CDR2 YSLEER. V was pared by 1 base and J by 8 bases, with 12 bases between. CDR3 region: CASSQGRSVKPQHF. CDR3 nucleotides: TGCGCCAGCAGCCAAGGGCGGAGTGTGAAGCCCCAGCATTTT.

The V call is TRBV13, the J call TRBJ2-7; TRBD1 agrees at 7 bases. The V gene end was trimmed by 5 bases and the J gene end by 3 bases; junction bases not matched to a gene: 7. This CDR3 contains 14 residues. Germline lookup yields CDR1 PRHDT and CDR2 FYEKMQ (reference sequence). The CDR3 sequence: CASSRNTGVYEQYF. Written as DNA, the CDR3 is TGTGCCAGCAGCCGAAATACAGGGGTCTACGAGCAGTACTTC.

The chain joins TRBV15 to TRBJ2-5, with 15 bases lining up with TRBD2. There are 20 residues in the CDR3. Germline assignment: CDR1 LNHNV and CDR2 YYDKDF (reference sequence). Trimming removed 0 bases from V and 0 bases from J; junction bases left unmatched: 8. The CDR3 reads CATSRDSLGLAGGYQETQYF. As DNA, the CDR3 is TGTGCCACCAGCAGAGACTCTCTCGGACTAGCGGGGGGGTACCAAGAGACCCAGTACTTC.

V gene TRBV5-4 combines with J gene TRBJ1-2; D not certain. V shed 0 bases and J shed 4 bases, with 7 bases lying between them. Germline V CDR1 and CDR2: SGHNT, YYREEE (reference sequence). CDR3 length: 13 amino acids. CDR3 sequence (DNA): TGTGCCAGCAGCTTGGATAGCTCCTATGGCTACACCTTC. This translates into CASSLDSSYGYTF.

The gene calls are TRBV28 and TRBJ2-2, with D perhaps TRBD2 (7 bases). Germline CDR1 reads MDHEN; CDR2 reads SYDVKM. This CDR3 is 15 amino acids long. Trimming pared 4 bases from V and 5 bases from J, leaving 14 bases between. The CDR3 sequence: CASSSPGGRTGELFF. The CDR3 DNA sequence: TGTGCCAGCAGTTCCCCCGGGGGGCGAACCGGGGAGCTGTTTTTT. Together with reference TRBV28 and TRBJ2-2, the CDR3 gives the full variable domain: DVKVTQSSRYLVKRTGEKVFLECVQDMDHENMFWYRQDPGLGLRLIYFSYDVKMKEKGDIPEGYSVSREKKERFSLILESASTNQTSMYLCASSSPGGRTGELFFGEGSRLTVL.

The J gene is TRBJ1-3, the V gene TRBV20-1; D perhaps matches TRBD1 (5 bases). Trimming removed 6 bases from V and 6 bases from J, with 9 bases in between. This CDR3 spans 11 amino acids. Germline CDR1 reads DFQATT; CDR2 reads SNEGSKA (reference sequence). The CDR3 region has the DNA TGCAGTGCAACCAGGGAAAACACCATATATTTT. The encoded protein is CSATRENTIYF.

The chain uses TRBV6-2 or TRBV6-3 and TRBJ2-6; 9 nucleotides agree with TRBD2. V dropped 0 bases and J dropped 0; count of bases not matched to a gene: 6. Germline values: CDR1 MNHEY, CDR2 SVGEGT. The CDR3 consists of 19 residues. The CDR3 sequence: CASSYSGLAGFSGANVLTF. CDR3 in DNA: TGTGCCAGCAGTTACTCGGGGCTAGCGGGGTTCTCTGGGGCCAACGTCCTGACTTTC.

CDR3 DNA: TGTGCCAGCAGCTTAATGGGGACAGGCAATCAGCCCCAGCATTTT. Translated: CASSLMGTGNQPQHF. The chain recombines TRBV11-2 with TRBJ1-5; the match to TRBD1 covers 7 bases. The CDR3 sequence is 15 residues long. V trimming: 2 bases; J trimming: 2 bases; junction bases outside the gene matches: 3. Germline V gene lookup returns CDR1 SGHAT and CDR2 FQNNGV.

V and J are TRBV27 and TRBJ2-3; D might be TRBD1 (6 bases). Trimming took 7 bases from V and 4 from J, leaving 15 bases between them. CDR3 length equals 14 residues. Germline-derived CDR1 and CDR2 are MNHEY and SMNVEV (reference sequence). The CDR3 region is CASMRGYGADTQYF. The DNA of the CDR3 is TGTGCCAGCATGAGGGGGTATGGGGCAGATACGCAGTATTTT.

This clone was found once. The chain employs TRBV3-1 (or the pseudogene TRBV3-2) and TRBJ1-5, with 7 bases aligning to TRBD1. V shed 2 bases and J 1 base; nucleotides not matched to a gene: 17. The germline V gene encodes CDR1 LGHDT and CDR2 YNNKEL (reference sequence). CDR3 length equals 20 residues. The CDR3 sequence: CASSQKNSTGRICSNQPQHF. The CDR3 DNA reads TGTGCCAGCAGCCAAAAGAACTCGACAGGGAGGATTTGCAGCAATCAGCCCCAGCATTTT.

In this sample, this clone turned up a few times. This chain joins TRBV19 and TRBJ1-5, with D uncertain. V was shortened by 8 bases and J by 1 base, with 12 bases between the two germline ends. CDR1 and CDR2 from the germline V gene are LNHDA and SQIVND (reference sequence). The CDR3 has 14 residues. The CDR3: CASWSGVSNQPQHF. As DNA, the CDR3 is TGTGCCAGTTGGTCCGGAGTGAGCAATCAGCCCCAGCATTTT.

V and J are TRBV12-5 and TRBJ2-3; TRBD2 is a possible D gene (5 bases). CDR3 length: 17 residues. Germline assignment: CDR1 LGHNT and CDR2 FRNRAP. V dropped 5 bases and J dropped 0 bases, with 18 bases sitting between them. CDR3 DNA: TGTGCTAGTGGTCCGGACCGGACTTCCCCTAGCACAGATACGCAGTATTTT. It codes for CASGPDRTSPSTDTQYF.

The chain couples TRBV2 to TRBJ2-1; 11 bases are a match to TRBD2. The CDR3 loop spans 16 amino acids. Germline loops: CDR1 SNHLY, CDR2 FYNNEI. With 2 bases clipped from V and 10 bases from J, the junction kept 10 bases outside the gene matches. The CDR3 DNA is TGTGCCAGCAGTGAAAAAGCGGCTAGCGGGAGGTTGGAGCAGTTCTTC. This sequence encodes CASSEKAASGRLEQFF.

This clone was found once. The V and J genes are TRBV7-2 and TRBJ1-2; a weak D match, TRBD1 (5 bases). Germline CDR1 is SGHTA and CDR2 is FQGNSA. The V end was cut by 4 bases, the J end by 6 bases, with 21 bases between. The CDR3 sequence is 16 residues long. CDR3 sequence reads: CASSSPSTGGTDGYTF. The DNA for the CDR3 is TGTGCCAGCAGCTCGCCATCAACGGGGGGAACTGATGGCTACACCTTC.

The chain employs TRBV10-1 and TRBJ2-1, with a tentative D call TRBD1 (5 bases). Germline V CDR1 and CDR2: WNHNN, SYGVQD (reference sequence). This CDR3 has 16 amino acids. With 0 bases removed from V and 7 bases from J, the gap between germline ends came to 16 bases. The CDR3 DNA sequence: TGCGCCAGCAGTGAGTCGCCAGGGCCCACGGTGAATGAGCAGTTCTTC. This gives the protein CASSESPGPTVNEQFF.

The rearrangement links TRBV19 to TRBJ1-4; D is unclear. The V end lost 2 bases, the J end lost 3 bases, and 10 bases lay between the germline ends. CDR3 length: 15 residues. CDR1 and CDR2 (germline): LNHDA, SQIVND (reference sequence). The CDR3 sequence: CASSITGGANEKLFF. CDR3 coding DNA: TGTGCCAGTAGTATAACCGGCGGAGCTAATGAAAAACTGTTTTTT. Full variable domain (missing parts from reference TRBV19 and TRBJ1-4): DGGITQSPKYLFRKEGQNVTLSCEQNLNHDAMYWYRQDPGQGLRLIYYSQIVNDFQKGDIAEGYSVSREKKESFPLTVTSAQKNPTAFYLCASSITGGANEKLFFGSGTQLSVL.

V gene TRBV7-6 combines with J gene TRBJ2-1, with 10 nucleotides matching TRBD1. The CDR3 consists of 15 residues. Germline V gene data show CDR1 as SGHVS and CDR2 as FNYEAQ. V shed 4 bases and J 8 bases; nucleotides not matched to a gene: 8. In DNA form, the CDR3 reads TGTGCCAGCAGCTCGGGACAGGGGTATTTGGATGAGCAGTTCTTC. Its translation: CASSSGQGYLDEQFF.

CDR3 sequence reads: CASSFGGTGDRNTIYF. DNA of the CDR3: TGTGCCAGCAGTTTCGGGGGGACAGGGGATCGAAACACCATATATTTT. The chain has TRBV28 and TRBJ1-3; 10 bases are shared with TRBD1. Germline V lookup: CDR1 MDHEN, CDR2 SYDVKM. The CDR3 totals 16 residues. The trim removed 3 bases at V and 5 bases at J, leaving 7 bases unmatched.

The V gene is TRBV19, the J gene TRBJ1-1; 7 nucleotides agree with TRBD1. Germline assignment: CDR1 LNHDA and CDR2 SQIVND (reference sequence). The CDR3 extends over 17 amino acids. The V and J ends lost 3 bases and 1 base, in that order; junction bases with no gene match: 11. CDR3 nucleotide sequence: TGTGCCAGTAGTATTCCTGGACAGGTCCAAAGGAACACTGAAGCTTTCTTT. Amino acid sequence: CASSIPGQVQRNTEAFF.

This sequence joins TRBV24-1 and TRBJ1-5; D is ambiguous. CDR3 length: 14 amino acids. Deletions cut 1 base from V and 3 bases from J, with 6 bases between. Germline V gene lookup returns CDR1 KGHDR and CDR2 SFDVKD. CDR3 in DNA: TGTGCCACCAGTGATTTTGCGAACAATCAGCCCCAGCATTTT. As protein: CATSDFANNQPQHF.

The rearrangement joins TRBV10-3 to TRBJ1-1; 9 nucleotides agree with TRBD1. V gave up 6 bases and J gave up 4 bases; unmatched junction bases: 3. From germline, CDR1 is ENHRY and CDR2 SYGVKD. The CDR3 loop spans 13 amino acids. CDR3 region: CAIRETGGTEAFF. The CDR3 coding sequence is TGTGCCATCAGGGAGACAGGGGGCACTGAAGCTTTCTTT.

The rearrangement uses TRBV27 and TRBJ2-7; 7 bases are a match to TRBD1. The ends lost 2 bases at V and 1 base at J; junction bases unmatched: 5. The CDR3 length is 15 residues. Germline CDR1 and CDR2: MNHEY and SMNVEV (reference sequence). Written as DNA, the CDR3 is TGTGCCAGCAGTTTAACAGGGGAAGGGTCCTACGAGCAGTACTTC. Protein: CASSLTGEGSYEQYF.

V gene TRBV7-9 combines with J gene TRBJ1-1; D remains unclear. CDR3 length: 13 amino acids. CDR1 is SEHNR and CDR2 is FQNEAQ in the germline V gene (reference sequence). V dropped 0 bases and J dropped 2 bases, with 4 bases sitting between them. CDR3 nucleotides: TGTGCCAGCAGCTTAGCGACAAACACTGAAGCTTTCTTT. Protein: CASSLATNTEAFF.

The rearrangement joins TRBV27 to TRBJ1-6, with 9 bases fitting TRBD1. Trimming at V came to 6 bases and at J to 10 bases, leaving 7 bases not matched to a gene. Germline V gene data show CDR1 as MNHEY and CDR2 as SMNVEV (reference sequence). The CDR3 covers 14 residues. The CDR3 region has the DNA TGTGCCAGCAGAGGGACAGGGCGAGGATCACCCCTCCACTTT. It encodes CASRGTGRGSPLHF.